This T cell receptor (beta chain) was identified in a study of cytomegalovirus exposure and HLA in healthy donors. Per germline, CDR1 KGHSH and CDR2 LQKENI. This CDR3 region has 14 residues. The ends lost 3 bases at V and 2 bases at J; junction bases unmatched: 1. Notes on the study in general: Researchers reported from a later analysis that most CMV-associated TCR beta chains appeared HLA-restricted.

Primers for the PCR totalled 60 Vbeta and 13 Jbeta. Sequencing used immunoSEQ multiplex PCR; TCRdb keeps in-frame clones, though not all of them. The repertoire consists of 150,000 to 200,000 clones, with approximately 84% occurring once and the leading ten covering about 4.3%. Remarks on this clone: What it recognizes is unknown.

The specimen sequenced was PBMCs. This clonotype was sampled from a woman aged 45-65 years in good health and CMV-seropositive. The chain employs TRBV18 and TRBJ1-5, with 7 bases that match TRBD1. This chain's CDR3 is CASSPQGGNQPQHF. DNA of the CDR3: TGTGCCAGCTCACCTCAGGGGGGCAATCAGCCCCAGCATTTT.